Sequencing of this T cell receptor beta chain was carried out in a study of radiotherapy plus CTLA-4 blockade in lung cancer. Sequencing was performed with immunoSEQ multiplex PCR; in TCRdb, only in-frame clones are kept and a portion is missing. The table lists roughly 86,000 clones, 75% to 90% of them singletons. Trimming took 6 bases from V and 7 from J, leaving 19 bases between them. Germline values: CDR1 SGHRS, CDR2 YFSETQ. The CDR3 has 15 amino acids. V usage is TRBV5-1 and J usage is TRBJ2-2; TRBD1 might be the D (6 bases). This receptor was taken from a human donor with non-small cell lung cancer who had stable disease on radiotherapy plus ipilimumab. Material: peripheral blood, obtained from a patient treated with radiotherapy plus ipilimumab. Here the CDR3 reads CASTPKQGSVGELFF. For the CDR3, the DNA is TGCGCCAGCACCCCGAAACAGGGTTCGGTCGGGGAGCTGTTTTTT.